This TCR beta chain was captured by sequencing in a study of blood T cell repertoires in COVID-19. For the study at large: Sample material is recorded as cDNA or gDNA derived from T cells, B-cell-depleted T cells, or PBMCs.

Patients at the Seattle site were enrolled during active infection and followed longitudinally. The germline V gene encodes CDR1 KGHSH and CDR2 LQKENI. The CDR3 length is 14 residues. Trimming left V 4 bases short and J 6 bases short, with 15 bases between. TCRdb's copy holds only in-frame clones and misses some; the assay was immunoSEQ multiplex PCR. The data show about 390,000 clones, about 90% seen once. The sequence was obtained from a woman aged 60-75 years with COVID-19, enrolled during active disease. Input material: peripheral blood. J is TRBJ1-1 and V is TRBV18, with D tentatively TRBD1 (6 bases). As DNA, the CDR3 is TGTGCCAGCTCACTACACAGGGAAAGCGCTGAAGCTTTCTTT. Translation: CASSLHRESAEAFF.